The 20 T cell receptor beta chains in this list originate from one sample, sequenced in a study of CXCR3-negative and CXCR3-positive naive CD8 T cells. The authors prepared UMI-labeled TRB cDNA libraries by 5' RACE. Using the 5' RACE reads, TCRdb records one entry per CDR3 protein without DNA. Its clone listing holds around 81,000 distinct CDR3 sequences. The specimen was naive CXCR3- CD8+ T cells from blood. This sample's subset: CD45RO-CCR7+CD27+CD95- naive CD8+ T cells lacking CXCR3 (TNR3-). The origin of the receptors is a human donor in good health. Some clones in this sample may be carry-over from other donors' samples.

The rearrangement links TRBV7-6 to TRBJ2-1; checking the TCRdb D call of TRBD1 is not possible without DNA. Germline assignment: CDR1 SGHVS and CDR2 FNYEAQ. This CDR3 comprises 18 residues. CDR3 protein: CASSLYDRFGGNYNEQFF.

V is TRBV5-1 and J is TRBJ2-1; TCRdb indicates TRBD2, and absent DNA this call remains unverified. This CDR3 spans 15 amino acids. In germline, CDR1 is SGHRS, CDR2 YFSETQ. The CDR3 sequence: CASSLRAGGPNEQFF.

The chain has TRBV4-3 and TRBJ1-2; TCRdb returns TRBD1, unconfirmable since there is no DNA. The CDR3 consists of 15 residues. Germline V gene data show CDR1 as LGHNA and CDR2 as YSLEER. The CDR3 is CASSHRLDSNYGYTF.

This chain links TRBV11-3 with TRBJ2-7; TCRdb's D call, TRBD2, is unchecked because there is no DNA. The CDR3 consists of 15 residues. Germline assignment: CDR1 SGHNT and CDR2 YENEEA. The CDR3 sequence: CASSLDGLADYEQYF. Based on the CDR3 plus reference TRBV11-3 and TRBJ2-7, the full variable domain is EAGVVQSPRYKIIEKKQPVAFWCNPISGHNTLYWYLQNLGQGPELLIRYENEEAVDDSQLPKDRFSAERLKGVDSTLKIQPAELGDSAVYLCASSLDGLADYEQYFGPGTRLTVT.

The chain is built from TRBV29-1 and TRBJ2-2; TCRdb picks TRBD1, but there is no DNA to check that call. The germline gives CDR1 SQVTM, CDR2 ANQGSEA. The CDR3 extends over 11 amino acids. The CDR3 is CSVPGSGELFF.

The chain recombines TRBV9 with TRBJ2-1; no DNA is available, so the TRBD2 call from TCRdb remains unchecked. CDR3 length: 16 residues. CDR1 is SGDLS, CDR2 YYNGEE, per germline. The chain's CDR3 is CASSSYAGGPVDEQFF.

The V call is TRBV24-1, the J call TRBJ2-2. This CDR3 has 13 residues. Germline CDR1 and CDR2: KGHDR and SFDVKD. The CDR3 reads CATSATSVWELFF.

The chain carries TRBV7-9 and TRBJ2-7; the D call from TCRdb, TRBD1, cannot be confirmed without DNA. The CDR3 is 14 residues long. Germline V gene lookup returns CDR1 SEHNR and CDR2 FQNEAQ (reference sequence). The CDR3 region is CASTRTGPPYEQYF.

This chain joins TRBV25-1 and TRBJ2-1; TCRdb gives TRBD2 as the D gene, but with no DNA this cannot be confirmed. The germline CDR1 and CDR2 sequences are MGHDK and SYGVNS. This CDR3 has 18 residues. CDR3 sequence: CASSEVLAGGPAYNEQFF.

The chain couples TRBV11-2 to TRBJ2-7; TCRdb picks TRBD2, but there is no DNA to check that call. This CDR3 comprises 15 residues. Germline CDR1 reads SGHAT; CDR2 reads FQNNGV. The CDR3 sequence: CASSSPLAGAHEQYF.

The J gene is TRBJ2-2, the V gene TRBV29-1; TCRdb's D gene call, TRBD2, goes unchecked for lack of DNA. This CDR3 spans 14 amino acids. CDR1 is SQVTM and CDR2 is ANQGSEA in the germline V gene. CDR3 in amino acids: CSVASGGITGELFF.

The chain joins TRBV5-1 to TRBJ2-3; checking the TCRdb D call of TRBD2 is not possible without DNA. Germline-derived CDR1 and CDR2 are SGHRS and YFSETQ. The CDR3 contains 15 residues. Here the CDR3 reads CASNPGLAGGDTQYF.

The rearrangement links TRBV5-1 to TRBJ2-7; lacking DNA, the TRBD2 call made by TCRdb goes unchecked. Germline-derived CDR1 and CDR2 are SGHRS and YFSETQ. This CDR3 comprises 14 residues. CDR3 protein: CASSWSGSSYEQYF.

This chain uses TRBV19 with TRBJ2-1. The CDR3 length is 14 residues. Germline V gene sequence: CDR1 LNHDA, CDR2 SQIVND (reference sequence). The CDR3 region is CASSIRQEVNAQFF.

The chain is built from TRBV20-1 and TRBJ1-2; the TRBD1 assignment by TCRdb is unverifiable without DNA. Per germline, CDR1 DFQATT and CDR2 SNEGSKA (reference sequence). The CDR3 is made up of 14 amino acids. The CDR3 is CSATRDRTYDGYTF.

The chain recombines TRBV19 with TRBJ2-2; TCRdb designates TRBD1, a call that cannot be tested without DNA. Per germline, CDR1 LNHDA and CDR2 SQIVND (reference sequence). CDR3 length: 12 residues. The CDR3 sequence: CASSGTTGELFF. Using reference TRBV19 and TRBJ2-2 for the parts outside the CDR3, the full variable domain is DGGITQSPKYLFRKEGQNVTLSCEQNLNHDAMYWYRQDPGQGLRLIYYSQIVNDFQKGDIAEGYSVSREKKESFPLTVTSAQKNPTAFYLCASSGTTGELFFGEGSRLTVL.

The gene calls are TRBV14 and TRBJ1-6; TCRdb designates TRBD1, a call that cannot be tested without DNA. The CDR3 length is 12 residues. Germline CDR1 SGHDN, CDR2 FVKESK. CDR3: CASSLRDSPLHF.

The CDR3 loop reads CASSHWGQGDHNEQFF. The chain carries TRBV13 and TRBJ2-1; the TRBD1 assignment by TCRdb is unverifiable without DNA. Germline loops: CDR1 PRHDT, CDR2 FYEKMQ (reference sequence). The CDR3 is made up of 16 amino acids.

The chain carries TRBV28 and TRBJ2-5; TCRdb gives TRBD2 as the D gene, but with no DNA this cannot be confirmed. The CDR3 consists of 13 residues. Per the germline V gene, CDR1 is MDHEN and CDR2 is SYDVKM. CDR3 residues: CASSLEGRETQYF.

The chain employs TRBV11-2 and TRBJ2-1; the D gene TCRdb calls, TRBD1, cannot be checked with no DNA. CDR1 and CDR2 (germline): SGHAT, FQNNGV. CDR3 size: 12 residues. The CDR3 reads CASSFGLSEQFF.